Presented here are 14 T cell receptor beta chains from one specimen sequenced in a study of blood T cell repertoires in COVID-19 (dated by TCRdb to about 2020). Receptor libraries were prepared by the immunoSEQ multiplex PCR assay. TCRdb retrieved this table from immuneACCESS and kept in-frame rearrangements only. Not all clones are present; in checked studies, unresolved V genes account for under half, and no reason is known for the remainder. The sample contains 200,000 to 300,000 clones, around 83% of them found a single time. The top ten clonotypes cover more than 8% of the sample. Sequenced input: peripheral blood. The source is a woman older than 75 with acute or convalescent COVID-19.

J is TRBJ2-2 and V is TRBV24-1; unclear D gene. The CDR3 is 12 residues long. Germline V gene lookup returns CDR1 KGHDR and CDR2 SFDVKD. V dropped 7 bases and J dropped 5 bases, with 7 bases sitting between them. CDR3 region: CATRAGTGELFF. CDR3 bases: TGTGCCACCAGAGCCGGGACCGGGGAGCTGTTTTTT.

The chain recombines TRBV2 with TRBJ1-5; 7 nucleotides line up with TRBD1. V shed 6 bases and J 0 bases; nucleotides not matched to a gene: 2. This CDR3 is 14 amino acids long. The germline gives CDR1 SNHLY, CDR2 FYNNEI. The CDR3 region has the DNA TGTGCCAGCAGGGGGGACAGTAGCAATCAGCCCCAGCATTTT. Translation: CASRGDSSNQPQHF.

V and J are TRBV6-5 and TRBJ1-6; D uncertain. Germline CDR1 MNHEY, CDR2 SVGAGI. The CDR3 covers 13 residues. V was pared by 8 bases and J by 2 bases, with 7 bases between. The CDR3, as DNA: TGTGCCAGCGCCGGGACCTATAATTCACCCCTCCACTTT. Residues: CASAGTYNSPLHF.

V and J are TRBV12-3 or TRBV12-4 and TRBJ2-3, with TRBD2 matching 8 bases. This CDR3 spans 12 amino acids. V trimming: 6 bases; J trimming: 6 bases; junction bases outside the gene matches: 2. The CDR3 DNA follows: TGTGCCAGCAGCCCGGGAGGGGATACGCAGTATTTT. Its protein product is CASSPGGDTQYF.

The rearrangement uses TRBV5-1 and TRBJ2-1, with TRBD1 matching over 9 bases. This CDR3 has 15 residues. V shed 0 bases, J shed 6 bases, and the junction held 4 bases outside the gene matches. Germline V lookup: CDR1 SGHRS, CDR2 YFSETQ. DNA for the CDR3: TGCGCCAGCAGCTTGGGGACAGGGGAAGTCAATGAGCAGTTCTTC. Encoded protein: CASSLGTGEVNEQFF.

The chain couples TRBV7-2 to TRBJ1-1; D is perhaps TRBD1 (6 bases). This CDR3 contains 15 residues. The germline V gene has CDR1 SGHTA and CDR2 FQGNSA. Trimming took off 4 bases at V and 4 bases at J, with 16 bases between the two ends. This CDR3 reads CASSSTRGTGTEAFF. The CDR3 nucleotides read TGTGCCAGCAGCTCAACCAGGGGTACGGGCACTGAAGCTTTCTTT. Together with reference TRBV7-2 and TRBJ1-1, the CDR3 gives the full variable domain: GAGVSQSPSNKVTEKGKDVELRCDPISGHTALYWYRQSLGQGLEFLIYFQGNSAPDKSGLPSDRFSAERTGGSVSTLTIQRTQQEDSAVYLCASSSTRGTGTEAFFGQGTRLTVV.

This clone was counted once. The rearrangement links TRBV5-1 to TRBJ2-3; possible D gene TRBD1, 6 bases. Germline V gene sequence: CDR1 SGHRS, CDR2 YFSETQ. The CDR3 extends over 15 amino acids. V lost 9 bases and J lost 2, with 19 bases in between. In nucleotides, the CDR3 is TGCGCCACCCAGAAGGGGCAGGGGAACACAGATACGCAGTATTTT. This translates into CATQKGQGNTDTQYF.

In DNA form, the CDR3 reads TGTGCCAGCACCTCCAGGCCGGGAACTCACGGCTACACCTTC. Translation gives CASTSRPGTHGYTF. The gene calls are TRBV6-5 and TRBJ1-2; D call uncertain. The ends were cut back, 7 bases at V and 8 bases at J, with 20 bases in the middle. This CDR3 spans 14 amino acids. The germline CDR1 and CDR2 sequences are MNHEY and SVGAGI.

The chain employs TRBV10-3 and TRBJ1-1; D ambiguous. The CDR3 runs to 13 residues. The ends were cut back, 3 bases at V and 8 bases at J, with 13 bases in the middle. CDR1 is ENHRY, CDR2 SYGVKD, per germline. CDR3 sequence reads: CAISDSSQLEAFF. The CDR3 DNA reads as TGTGCCATCAGTGATTCGAGCCAACTCGAAGCTTTCTTT.

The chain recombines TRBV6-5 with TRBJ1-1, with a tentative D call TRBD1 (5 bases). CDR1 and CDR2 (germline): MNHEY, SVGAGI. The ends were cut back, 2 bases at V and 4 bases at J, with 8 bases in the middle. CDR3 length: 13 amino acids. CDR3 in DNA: TGTGCCAGCAGTTACGGGGGAGGCACTGAAGCTTTCTTT. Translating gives CASSYGGGTEAFF.

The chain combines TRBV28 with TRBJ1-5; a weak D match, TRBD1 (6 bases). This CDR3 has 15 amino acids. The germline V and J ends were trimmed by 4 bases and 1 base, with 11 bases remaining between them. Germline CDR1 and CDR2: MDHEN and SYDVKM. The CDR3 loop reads CASSSQGGSNQPQHF. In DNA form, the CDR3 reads TGTGCCAGCAGTTCACAGGGTGGGAGCAATCAGCCCCAGCATTTT.

DNA for the CDR3: TGTGCCAGCAGCCCCACCCCAGGGGCCGAGGTCAACATTCAGTACTTC. This encodes CASSPTPGAEVNIQYF. The chain uses TRBV9 and TRBJ2-4, with a possible D match to TRBD1 (6 bases). The CDR3 has 16 residues. Germline CDR1 SGDLS, CDR2 YYNGEE. Deletions cut 4 bases from V and 7 bases from J, with 21 bases between.

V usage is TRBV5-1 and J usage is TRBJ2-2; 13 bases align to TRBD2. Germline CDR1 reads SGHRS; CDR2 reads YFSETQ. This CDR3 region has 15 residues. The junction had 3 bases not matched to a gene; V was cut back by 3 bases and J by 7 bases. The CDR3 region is CASSSLAGGLGELFF. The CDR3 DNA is TGCGCCAGCAGCTCACTAGCGGGGGGGCTCGGGGAGCTGTTTTTT. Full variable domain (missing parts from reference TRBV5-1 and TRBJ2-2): KAGVTQTPRYLIKTRGQQVTLSCSPISGHRSVSWYQQTPGQGLQFLFEYFSETQRNKGNFPGRFSGRQFSNSRSEMNVSTLELGDSALYLCASSSLAGGLGELFFGEGSRLTVL.

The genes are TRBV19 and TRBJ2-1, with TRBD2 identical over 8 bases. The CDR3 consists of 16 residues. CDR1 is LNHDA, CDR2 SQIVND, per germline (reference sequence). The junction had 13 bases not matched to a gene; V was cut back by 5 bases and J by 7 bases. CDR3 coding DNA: TGTGCCAGTAGTCCACGACTGAGCGGGGGAGTGAATGAGCAGTTCTTC. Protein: CASSPRLSGGVNEQFF.